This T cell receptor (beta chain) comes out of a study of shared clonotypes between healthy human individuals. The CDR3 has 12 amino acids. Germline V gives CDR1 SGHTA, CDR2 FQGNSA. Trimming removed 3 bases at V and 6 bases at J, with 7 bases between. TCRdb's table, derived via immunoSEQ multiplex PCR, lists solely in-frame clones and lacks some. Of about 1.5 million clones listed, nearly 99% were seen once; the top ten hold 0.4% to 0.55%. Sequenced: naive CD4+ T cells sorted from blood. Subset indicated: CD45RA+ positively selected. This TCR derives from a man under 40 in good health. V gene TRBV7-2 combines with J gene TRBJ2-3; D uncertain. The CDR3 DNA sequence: TGTGCCAGCAGCTTTGACGGGGATACGCAGTATTTT. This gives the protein CASSFDGDTQYF.